This T cell receptor beta chain derives from a study of cytomegalovirus exposure and HLA in healthy donors. This clone was counted a single time. Its target is unknown. Vbeta (60) and Jbeta (13) primers were used in the PCR. Using immunoSEQ multiplex PCR, the repertoire was profiled, and TCRdb retains in-frame clones only, with some absent. In the table there are some 120,000 clones, more than 60% of which are singletons. Whole-study results and caveats: Segments of the TCR beta V type were, in most cases, productive about 87% or about 30% of the time in an earlier analysis. The number of N-insertions in an Asian-associated ancestry cluster was reportedly below the 666-donor mean in a later analysis.

Trimming left V 2 bases short and J 0 bases short, with 8 bases between. Germline loops: CDR1 SGHTA, CDR2 FQGNSA. The CDR3 has 15 residues. The receptor's source is a woman aged 40-49 years in good health and CMV-seronegative. The sequenced sample was PBMCs. The chain employs TRBV7-2 and TRBJ2-1, with D possibly matching TRBD2 (5 bases). The CDR3: CASSLQRASYNEQFF. As DNA, the CDR3 is TGTGCCAGCAGCTTACAGAGGGCCTCCTACAATGAGCAGTTCTTC.